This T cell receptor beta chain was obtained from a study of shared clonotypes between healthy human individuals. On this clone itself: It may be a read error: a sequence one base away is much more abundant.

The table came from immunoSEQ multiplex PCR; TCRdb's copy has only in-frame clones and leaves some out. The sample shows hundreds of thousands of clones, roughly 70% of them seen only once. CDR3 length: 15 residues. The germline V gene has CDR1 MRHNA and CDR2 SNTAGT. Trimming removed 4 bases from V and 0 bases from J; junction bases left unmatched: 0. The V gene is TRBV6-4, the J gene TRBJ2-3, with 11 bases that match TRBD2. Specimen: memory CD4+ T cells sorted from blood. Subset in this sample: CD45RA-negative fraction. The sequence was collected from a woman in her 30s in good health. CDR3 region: CASSGLAGSTDTQYF. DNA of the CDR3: TGTGCCAGCAGTGGACTAGCGGGAAGCACAGATACGCAGTATTTT.